These 6 T cell receptor beta chains came from one sample sequenced in a study of PD-1 blockade in classical Hodgkin lymphoma. Generated by immunoSEQ multiplex PCR, the TCRdb table keeps only in-frame clones and is missing some. The repertoire holds 75,000 to 100,000 clones, with 85% to 95% as singletons. Time point defined: cycle 4 day 1 (C4D1), after 6 weeks of nivolumab. Relapse was seen in all patients after autologous stem cell transplantation, and brentuximab vedotin exposure was variable. Sample: peripheral blood mononuclear cells (PBMCs), taken before the fourth cycle of nivolumab. The receptors come from a human donor with classical Hodgkin lymphoma.

The chain joins TRBV7-9 to TRBJ1-4; no firm D call. The CDR3 is 13 residues long. The germline V and J ends were trimmed by 3 bases and 8 bases, with 10 bases remaining between them. Germline CDR1 and CDR2: SEHNR and FQNEAQ (reference sequence). The CDR3: CASSLGPMEKLFF. The CDR3 nucleotides are TGTGCCAGCAGCTTGGGCCCTATGGAAAAACTGTTTTTT.

The chain uses TRBV7-9 and TRBJ1-2, with TRBD1 matching 9 bases. Germline-derived CDR1 and CDR2 are SEHNR and FQNEAQ (reference sequence). CDR3 size: 12 residues. CDR3 sequence reads: CALPTGGYGYTF. Here the CDR3 DNA reads TGTGCGCTCCCGACAGGGGGCTATGGCTACACCTTC.

The rearrangement links TRBV6-5 to TRBJ1-1, with 10 bases matching TRBD1. The germline CDR1 and CDR2 sequences are MNHEY and SVGAGI. The CDR3 is made up of 15 amino acids. V gave up 5 bases and J gave up 1 base; unmatched junction bases: 4. The CDR3 bases are TGTGCCAGCAGTAAAGACAGGGGGCCGAACACTGAAGCTTTCTTT. It encodes CASSKDRGPNTEAFF.

The CDR3 DNA follows: TGTGCCAGCAGGGCGATGGGGGCCAACGTCCTGACTTTC. It yields the protein CASRAMGANVLTF. The rearrangement links TRBV27 to TRBJ2-6, with D unresolved. Trimming removed 6 bases from V and 4 bases from J, with 7 bases in between. This CDR3 region has 13 residues. Germline lookup yields CDR1 MNHEY and CDR2 SMNVEV (reference sequence).

The chain carries TRBV10-2 and TRBJ1-1; D unclear. V lost 0 bases to trimming and J lost 7 bases, with 3 bases between them. CDR3 length equals 11 residues. Per germline, CDR1 WSHSY and CDR2 SAAADI. The CDR3 loop is CASSESVEAFF. The CDR3 bases are TGCGCCAGCAGTGAGTCAGTTGAAGCTTTCTTT.

About this clone: The junction and the germline gene differ at one end; a read error may be behind it. The gene calls are TRBV9 and TRBJ2-7; the D gene is possibly TRBD2 (6 bases). The CDR3 runs 8 residues. CDR1 and CDR2 from the germline V gene are SGDLS and YYNGEE. CDR3 sequence reads: CASLRECF. The CDR3 nucleotides are TGTGCCAGCCTCCGGGAGTGCTTC. The whole variable domain, remainder taken from reference TRBV9 and TRBJ2-7, is DSGVTQTPKHLITATGQRVTLRCSPRSGDLSVYWYQQSLDQGLQFLIQYYNGEERAKGNILERFSAQQFPDLHSELNLSSLELGDSALYFCASLRECFGPGTRLTVT.